This TCR beta chain is drawn from a study of T cell repertoires in cytomegalovirus infection. Whole-study results and caveats: The study found HLA-C-restricted CMV-specific TCR beta clonotypes dominating the ex vivo response. Summed frequency of shared TCR beta families picked out CMV carriers who also had the relevant HLA.

Notes on this clonotype: The antigen remains unidentified.

Each CDR3 protein is one row after TCRdb ran MiXCR on the reads. The sample shows some 170,000 distinct CDR3 sequences, roughly 15% of them seen only once. V was trimmed by 2 bases and J by 1 base, leaving 5 bases between them. CDR3 length: 14 amino acids. Germline assignment: CDR1 MNHEY and CDR2 SVGAGI. Sequencing was done on a sample of CD8+ T cells from PBMCs. The J gene is TRBJ2-2, the V gene TRBV6-5, with D tentatively TRBD1 (5 bases). The receptor was isolated from a human donor in good health (CMV status not recorded). Some clones in this sample may be carry-over from other donors' samples. This CDR3 reads CASSYRGNTGELFF. In DNA form, the CDR3 reads TGTGCCAGCAGTTACAGGGGGAACACCGGGGAGCTGTTTTTT.